This T cell receptor beta chain was captured by sequencing in a study of spatial heterogeneity in lung cancer. As for the study in general: Counts of TCR transcripts in tumor regions correlated strongly with a T cell module score (derived from matched bulk RNA-seq). As counted in raw reads, each unique TCR and UMI combination appeared more than ten times on average.

Broader study findings: Intratumoral expanded alpha and beta TCR counts were found to track tumor mutation counts. There was tracking of ubiquitous and regional nonsynonymous mutations by the respective counts of ubiquitous and regional expanded TCRs.

There are many counts of this clonotype. What it recognizes is unknown. In the library, each TCR cDNA molecule bore its own unique molecular identifier. Each CDR3 protein gets one entry after TCRdb re-called the 5' RACE reads with MiXCR. The sample lists approximately 94,000 distinct CDR3 sequences, about 4.6% occurring once. Stated time point: sample taken at primary tumor resection. Germline-derived CDR1 and CDR2 are WSHSY and SAAADI. The CDR3 covers 14 residues. The V end was cut by 2 bases, the J end by 4 bases, with 11 bases between. The receptor was derived from a male donor with early-stage non-small cell lung cancer. Sample: lung tumor tissue, taken at surgery. The rearrangement links TRBV10-2 to TRBJ1-1; no reliable D call. CDR3 DNA: TGCGCCAGCAGTGAGCCAAGGCGGGGCACTGAAGCTTTCTTT. Translation: CASSEPRRGTEAFF.